A selection of T cell receptor beta chains follows, all from one sample in a study of T cell responses to AZD1222 COVID-19 vaccine. Assay used: immunoSEQ multiplex PCR; TCRdb lists only in-frame clones, some missing. The table has approximately 190,000 clones, approximately 92% seen once. Sample: peripheral blood, taken on day 0 of AZD1222 vaccination. The source of these receptors is an adult in good health. CDR3s include the opening cysteine and the closing phenylalanine or tryptophan. The D gene is left open where the match is weak. The size of a clone is reported for some rows only, either as once, few or many, or as a class for expanded clones.

len: 16; v_gene: TRBV19; abundance: .; j_gene: TRBJ2-7; d_gene: TRBD1; CDR3aa: CASSMGPGQGLYEQYF; CDR3nt: TGTGCCAGTAGTATGGGGCCGGGACAGGGACTCTACGAGCAGTACTTC
len: 14; v_gene: TRBV24-1; abundance: .; j_gene: TRBJ1-2; d_gene: .; CDR3aa: CATSDLGRNYGYTF; CDR3nt: TGTGCCACCAGTGACCTGGGGCGAAACTATGGCTACACCTTC
len: 13; v_gene: TRBV29-1; abundance: .; j_gene: TRBJ2-1; d_gene: .; CDR3aa: CSVEAGGVAEQFF; CDR3nt: TGCAGCGTTGAGGCAGGGGGGGTCGCTGAGCAGTTCTTC
len: 13; v_gene: TRBV19; abundance: .; j_gene: TRBJ1-2; d_gene: TRBD1; CDR3aa: CAINDRGSNGYTF; CDR3nt: TGTGCCATTAACGACAGGGGGTCTAATGGCTACACCTTC
len: 16; v_gene: TRBV5-1; abundance: .; j_gene: TRBJ2-7; d_gene: .; CDR3aa: CASSLDPGLVAYEQYF; CDR3nt: TGCGCCAGCAGCTTGGATCCGGGACTCGTAGCCTACGAGCAGTACTTC
len: 16; v_gene: TRBV3-1/TRBV3-2; abundance: .; j_gene: TRBJ1-6; d_gene: .; CDR3aa: CASSQFRSRWNSPLHF; CDR3nt: TGTGCCAGCAGCCAATTCCGGAGCAGGTGGAATTCACCCCTCCACTTT
len: 13; v_gene: TRBV9; abundance: .; j_gene: TRBJ2-6; d_gene: TRBD1; CDR3aa: CASSVEGQAVLTF; CDR3nt: TGTGCCAGCAGCGTAGAGGGACAGGCCGTCCTGACTTTC
len: 13; v_gene: TRBV7-8; abundance: .; j_gene: TRBJ2-2; d_gene: TRBD2; CDR3aa: CASSLAAGEELFF; CDR3nt: TGTGCCAGCAGCTTAGCGGCGGGGGAGGAGCTGTTTTTT
len: 13; v_gene: TRBV5-4; abundance: .; j_gene: TRBJ2-3; d_gene: .; CDR3aa: CASSVDVLDTQYF; CDR3nt: TGTGCCAGCAGCGTAGATGTACTAGATACGCAGTATTTT
len: 12; v_gene: TRBV7-8; abundance: .; j_gene: TRBJ1-2; d_gene: .; CDR3aa: CASSPDSYGYTF; CDR3nt: TGTGCCAGCAGCCCAGACAGCTATGGCTACACCTTC
len: 16; v_gene: TRBV4-3; abundance: .; j_gene: TRBJ2-3; d_gene: TRBD2; CDR3aa: CASSPGVAGEADTQYF; CDR3nt: TGCGCCAGCAGCCCCGGGGTAGCGGGGGAGGCAGATACGCAGTATTTT
len: 12; v_gene: TRBV3-1/TRBV3-2; abundance: .; j_gene: TRBJ1-1; d_gene: .; CDR3aa: CASSPSRAEAFF; CDR3nt: TGTGCCAGCAGCCCCTCAAGGGCTGAAGCTTTCTTT
len: 15; v_gene: TRBV3-1/TRBV3-2; abundance: once; j_gene: TRBJ1-6; d_gene: .; CDR3aa: CASSQDHQINSPLHF; CDR3nt: TGTGCCAGCAGCCAAGATCATCAGATAAATTCACCCCTCCACTTT
len: 15; v_gene: TRBV13; abundance: .; j_gene: TRBJ2-5; d_gene: .; CDR3aa: CASSLKTGIQETQYF; CDR3nt: TGTGCCAGCAGCTTAAAGACCGGGATCCAAGAGACCCAGTACTTC
len: 15; v_gene: TRBV5-4; abundance: .; j_gene: TRBJ1-2; d_gene: .; CDR3aa: CASSLAGQGRYGYTF; CDR3nt: TGTGCCAGCAGCTTGGCCGGGCAGGGTAGGTATGGCTACACCTTC
len: 15; v_gene: TRBV6-1; abundance: few; j_gene: TRBJ2-2; d_gene: .; CDR3aa: CASSEVLPTIWELFF; CDR3nt: TGTGCCAGCAGTGAAGTCCTCCCTACGATCTGGGAGCTGTTTTTT
len: 14; v_gene: TRBV2; abundance: once; j_gene: TRBJ1-4; d_gene: .; CDR3aa: CASSEGRANEKLFF; CDR3nt: TGTGCCAGCAGTGAGGGCCGTGCGAATGAAAAACTGTTTTTT
len: 15; v_gene: TRBV18; abundance: .; j_gene: TRBJ1-3; d_gene: TRBD1; CDR3aa: CASSQRRQGVNTIYF; CDR3nt: TGTGCCAGCTCACAGCGTCGACAGGGGGTAAACACCATATATTTT
len: 16; v_gene: TRBV21-1; abundance: .; j_gene: TRBJ1-3; d_gene: .; CDR3aa: CASKGKEISSGNTIYF; CDR3nt: TGTGCCAGCAAAGGTAAGGAAATTAGCTCTGGAAACACCATATATTTT
len: 14; v_gene: TRBV2; abundance: .; j_gene: TRBJ2-1; d_gene: .; CDR3aa: CASSKDPPTAEQFF; CDR3nt: TGTGCCAGCAGCAAAGACCCCCCGACAGCCGAGCAGTTCTTC
len: 11; v_gene: TRBV27; abundance: .; j_gene: TRBJ1-1; d_gene: .; CDR3aa: CASRTNTEAFF; CDR3nt: TGTGCCAGCAGAACGAACACTGAAGCTTTCTTT
len: 11; v_gene: TRBV28; abundance: .; j_gene: TRBJ1-2; d_gene: .; CDR3aa: CASSLGRNYTF; CDR3nt: TGTGCCAGCAGTTTAGGGAGAAACTACACCTTC
len: 11; v_gene: TRBV12-3/TRBV12-4; abundance: .; j_gene: TRBJ2-1; d_gene: .; CDR3aa: CASSLLGEQFF; CDR3nt: TGTGCCAGCAGCCTCTTGGGGGAGCAGTTCTTC
len: 11; v_gene: TRBV12-3/TRBV12-4; abundance: .; j_gene: TRBJ2-7; d_gene: .; CDR3aa: CASTDRYEQYF; CDR3nt: TGTGCCAGCACCGATCGGTACGAGCAGTACTTC
len: 14; v_gene: TRBV4-2; abundance: .; j_gene: TRBJ2-5; d_gene: .; CDR3aa: CASSQGPARETQYF; CDR3nt: TGTGCCAGCAGCCAAGGACCGGCAAGGGAGACCCAGTACTTC
len: 14; v_gene: TRBV16; abundance: .; j_gene: TRBJ1-1; d_gene: .; CDR3aa: CASSDGILRSEAFF; CDR3nt: TGTGCCAGCAGTGACGGGATTTTAAGGTCTGAAGCTTTCTTT
len: 14; v_gene: TRBV19; abundance: .; j_gene: TRBJ1-3; d_gene: TRBD1; CDR3aa: CASRTGNSGNTIYF; CDR3nt: TGTGCCAGCCGGACAGGGAACTCTGGAAACACCATATATTTT
len: 13; v_gene: TRBV5-1; abundance: .; j_gene: TRBJ2-7; d_gene: .; CDR3aa: CASSLVLGSEQYF; CDR3nt: TGCGCCAGCAGCTTGGTATTAGGGTCCGAGCAGTACTTC
len: 14; v_gene: TRBV6-5; abundance: once; j_gene: TRBJ1-2; d_gene: TRBD1; CDR3aa: CASSPAARGQGYTF; CDR3nt: TGTGCCAGCAGCCCCGCCGCCAGGGGGCAGGGCTACACCTTC
len: 14; v_gene: TRBV7-2; abundance: once; j_gene: TRBJ1-5; d_gene: TRBD1; CDR3aa: CASSWDRGNQPQHF; CDR3nt: TGTGCCAGCAGTTGGGACAGGGGTAATCAGCCCCAGCATTTT
len: 15; v_gene: TRBV6-5; abundance: .; j_gene: TRBJ1-1; d_gene: .; CDR3aa: CASSWKPTGTTEAFF; CDR3nt: TGTGCCAGCAGCTGGAAACCTACAGGGACCACTGAAGCTTTCTTT
len: 17; v_gene: TRBV5-4; abundance: .; j_gene: TRBJ1-1; d_gene: TRBD1; CDR3aa: CASSLGGARGGNTEAFF; CDR3nt: TGTGCCAGCAGCTTAGGAGGAGCCAGGGGGGGGAACACTGAAGCTTTCTTT
len: 15; v_gene: TRBV7-2; abundance: .; j_gene: TRBJ1-2; d_gene: TRBD1; CDR3aa: CASSQQGPANYGYTF; CDR3nt: TGTGCCAGCAGCCAACAGGGGCCAGCTAACTATGGCTACACCTTC
len: 14; v_gene: TRBV3-1/TRBV3-2; abundance: .; j_gene: TRBJ1-2; d_gene: .; CDR3aa: CASSQGAGRSGYTF; CDR3nt: TGTGCCAGCAGCCAAGGGGCAGGCCGCTCGGGCTACACCTTC
len: 18; v_gene: TRBV5-1; abundance: .; j_gene: TRBJ2-3; d_gene: TRBD2; CDR3aa: CASSLGLAGGPATDTQYF; CDR3nt: TGCGCCAGCAGCCTGGGACTAGCGGGGGGCCCGGCCACAGATACGCAGTATTTT
len: 11; v_gene: TRBV27; abundance: .; j_gene: TRBJ2-1; d_gene: .; CDR3aa: CASSFGNEQFF; CDR3nt: TGTGCCAGCAGTTTTGGGAATGAGCAGTTCTTC
len: 14; v_gene: TRBV3-1/TRBV3-2; abundance: .; j_gene: TRBJ2-7; d_gene: .; CDR3aa: CASSQTGTYYEQYF; CDR3nt: TGTGCCAGCAGCCAGACCGGGACATACTACGAGCAGTACTTC
len: 13; v_gene: TRBV29-1; abundance: few; j_gene: TRBJ1-2; d_gene: .; CDR3aa: CSVSPSTNYGYTF; CDR3nt: TGCAGCGTTAGCCCATCGACTAACTATGGCTACACCTTC
len: 14; v_gene: TRBV5-1; abundance: .; j_gene: TRBJ2-7; d_gene: .; CDR3aa: CASRFRDDSYEQYF; CDR3nt: TGCGCCAGCAGATTCCGGGACGACTCCTACGAGCAGTACTTC
len: 11; v_gene: TRBV19; abundance: .; j_gene: TRBJ1-2; d_gene: .; CDR3aa: CATGAASYYTF; CDR3nt: TGTGCCACTGGAGCAGCATCATACTACACCTTC
len: 17; v_gene: TRBV24-1; abundance: .; j_gene: TRBJ2-2; d_gene: TRBD1; CDR3aa: CATLIPKDRGLSGELFF; CDR3nt: TGTGCCACCTTGATCCCTAAGGACAGGGGGCTTTCCGGGGAGCTGTTTTTT
len: 13; v_gene: TRBV7-8; abundance: .; j_gene: TRBJ1-1; d_gene: .; CDR3aa: CASSYDRYTEAFF; CDR3nt: TGTGCCAGCAGCTACGACAGGTACACTGAAGCTTTCTTT
len: 12; v_gene: TRBV5-1; abundance: .; j_gene: TRBJ1-1; d_gene: .; CDR3aa: CASSTGLAGAFF; CDR3nt: TGCGCCAGCAGTACGGGACTCGCGGGAGCTTTCTTT
len: 14; v_gene: TRBV6-4; abundance: once; j_gene: TRBJ2-2; d_gene: .; CDR3aa: CASMPQGGTGELFF; CDR3nt: TGTGCCAGCATGCCCCAGGGGGGCACCGGGGAGCTGTTTTTT
len: 13; v_gene: TRBV24-1; abundance: .; j_gene: TRBJ1-1; d_gene: .; CDR3aa: CATRLESNTEAFF; CDR3nt: TGTGCCACCAGATTGGAATCGAACACTGAAGCTTTCTTT
len: 15; v_gene: TRBV2; abundance: .; j_gene: TRBJ1-5; d_gene: TRBD1; CDR3aa: CASSLTGVGNQPQHF; CDR3nt: TGTGCCAGCAGTTTGACAGGGGTTGGCAATCAGCCCCAGCATTTT
len: 14; v_gene: TRBV11-2; abundance: few; j_gene: TRBJ2-7; d_gene: TRBD2; CDR3aa: CASSFPAGAYEQYF; CDR3nt: TGTGCCAGCAGCTTTCCTGCGGGGGCCTACGAGCAGTACTTC
len: 13; v_gene: TRBV12-3/TRBV12-4; abundance: .; j_gene: TRBJ1-2; d_gene: .; CDR3aa: CASSRPGNYGYTF; CDR3nt: TGTGCCAGCAGCCGGCCCGGGAACTATGGCTACACCTTC
len: 15; v_gene: TRBV6-5; abundance: .; j_gene: TRBJ1-1; d_gene: TRBD1; CDR3aa: CASSYQTGKNTEAFF; CDR3nt: TGTGCCAGCAGTTACCAGACAGGGAAGAACACTGAAGCTTTCTTT
len: 15; v_gene: TRBV5-1; abundance: .; j_gene: TRBJ1-1; d_gene: .; CDR3aa: CASSLGQVMGTEAFF; CDR3nt: TGCGCCAGCAGCTTGGGGCAGGTTATGGGCACTGAAGCTTTCTTT
len: 15; v_gene: TRBV6-1; abundance: .; j_gene: TRBJ1-3; d_gene: .; CDR3aa: CASSEMQAAGNTIYF; CDR3nt: TGTGCCAGCAGTGAAATGCAGGCGGCTGGAAACACCATATATTTT
len: 15; v_gene: TRBV7-3; abundance: .; j_gene: TRBJ2-2; d_gene: .; CDR3aa: CASSPSKTGTGELFF; CDR3nt: TGTGCCAGCAGCCCTAGCAAGACAGGCACCGGGGAGCTGTTTTTT